One sample yielded the 12 T cell receptor beta chains listed below, sequenced in a study of T cells in Graves' hyperthyroidism and ophthalmopathy. From RNA transcripts, TCR beta CDR3 regions were amplified. HTBI primers were used for first-round RT-PCR of the TCR CDR3. MiXCR, run by TCRdb on the multiplex PCR reads, gives a single entry per CDR3 protein. This table has hundreds of thousands of distinct CDR3 sequences, around 15% appearing once. Sequenced material: blood. These receptors were collected from a man younger than 35 with Graves' ophthalmopathy.

This clonotype was observed a handful of times. The chain uses TRBV19 and TRBJ2-5; 8 bases map to TRBD2. Unmatched junction bases numbered 6, after V lost 7 bases and J lost 2 bases. The CDR3 has 14 residues. Germline CDR1 LNHDA, CDR2 SQIVND (reference sequence). The CDR3 nucleotides are TGTGCCAGTACCTCGACTAGCGAACAAGAGACCCAGTACTTC. It is translated as CASTSTSEQETQYF.

This clonotype was seen ten or more times. The V and J genes are TRBV5-1 and TRBJ1-1, with D hard to call. Per the germline V gene, CDR1 is SGHRS and CDR2 is YFSETQ. The CDR3 extends over 12 amino acids. Deletions cut 4 bases from V and 4 bases from J, with 8 bases between. As DNA, the CDR3 is TGCGCCAGCAGCCACGGTGGCACTGAAGCTTTCTTT. It is translated as CASSHGGTEAFF.

The chain has TRBV6-4 and TRBJ2-6; 9 bases align to TRBD2. V gave up 5 bases and J gave up 0 bases; unmatched junction bases: 2. Looked up from germline, CDR1 is MRHNA and CDR2 is SNTAGT. The CDR3 has 16 amino acids. CDR3 residues: CASSSSGTSGANVLTF. The CDR3 DNA reads TGTGCCAGCAGTTCTAGCGGGACCTCTGGGGCCAACGTCCTGACTTTC.

This clonotype showed up many times. The CDR3 reads CSASPGDSPLHF. For the CDR3, the DNA is TGCAGTGCTAGCCCCGGGGATTCACCCCTCCACTTT. The chain employs TRBV20-1 and TRBJ1-6; no definite D call. Germline V gene lookup returns CDR1 DFQATT and CDR2 SNEGSKA (reference sequence). Trimming removed 3 bases at V and 8 bases at J, with 8 bases between. This CDR3 is 12 amino acids long.

This clonotype was found many times. In nucleotides, the CDR3 is TGTGCCAGCAGTTACGGCATGGACACAGATACGCAGTATTTT. Residues: CASSYGMDTDTQYF. This chain connects TRBV6-6 to TRBJ2-3; no clear D gene. Deletions cut 2 bases from V and 2 bases from J, with 8 bases between. The CDR3 extends over 14 amino acids. Germline CDR1 reads MNHNY; CDR2 reads SVGAGI (reference sequence).

This clonotype was found a few times. The V and J genes are TRBV9 and TRBJ1-2; 7 bases align to TRBD1. Germline trimming cut 4 bases from V and 7 bases from J; bases unmatched to any gene: 13. This CDR3 has 15 amino acids. Germline lookup yields CDR1 SGDLS and CDR2 YYNGEE. CDR3 nucleotides: TGTGCCAGCAGCCAACTCCCGGAGGGGGCGGCTGGCTACACCTTC. Translated, it gives CASSQLPEGAAGYTF.

This clonotype was counted many times. The chain uses TRBV12-5 and TRBJ2-1, with 8 bases matching TRBD2. Germline CDR1 reads LGHNT; CDR2 reads FRNRAP. J was trimmed by 2 bases and V by 5 bases; bases with no gene match: 5. The CDR3 has 15 amino acids. For the CDR3, the DNA is TGTGCTAGTGGTCTCTTAGCGGGAACCTACAATGAGCAGTTCTTC. Residues: CASGLLAGTYNEQFF.

In its sample, this clonotype was seen many times. The chain joins TRBV12-3 or TRBV12-4 to TRBJ1-4, with D tentatively TRBD1 (6 bases). V shed 3 bases and J shed 3 bases, with 11 bases lying between them. CDR3 size: 15 residues. In DNA form, the CDR3 reads TGTGCCAGCAGTTTGACAGGCCAGGCTAATGAAAAACTGTTTTTT. This translates into CASSLTGQANEKLFF.

Notes on this clonotype: One junction end disagrees with the germline gene, perhaps due to a read error. This sequence joins TRBV24-1 and TRBJ2-5; a possible D gene is TRBD2 (6 bases). The CDR3 spans 13 residues. Germline CDR1 is KGHDR and CDR2 is SFDVKD. The CDR3 is CVTGTPGGETQYF. In nucleotides, the CDR3 is TGTGTCACCGGAACTCCCGGGGGAGAGACCCAGTACTTC.

This clonotype was seen only a few times. V is TRBV6-1 and J is TRBJ2-2, with 11 positions matching TRBD2. The CDR3 sequence is 18 residues long. V was clipped by 8 bases and J by 0 bases; unmatched bases: 11. Germline V gene data show CDR1 as MNHNS and CDR2 as SASEGT. CDR3 coding DNA: TGTGCCAGCCAGGTGGGACTAGCGGCCTTTGCGAACACCGGGGAGCTGTTTTTT. Protein product: CASQVGLAAFANTGELFF.

This chain connects TRBV30 to TRBJ1-4; no reliable D call. The germline gives CDR1 GTSNPN, CDR2 SVGIG (reference sequence). The CDR3 has 12 amino acids. V was shortened by 0 bases and J by 8 bases, with 7 bases between the two germline ends. The CDR3 spells CAWSVLREKLFF. The CDR3 bases are TGTGCCTGGAGTGTACTGAGGGAAAAACTGTTTTTT.

This clonotype was picked up many times. J is TRBJ2-5 and V is TRBV28; 8 positions agree with TRBD1. The ends lost 6 bases at V and 9 bases at J; junction bases unmatched: 6. The CDR3 contains 12 residues. Germline CDR1 is MDHEN and CDR2 is SYDVKM. CDR3 sequence: CASSRQGWSQYF. The CDR3 DNA is TGTGCCAGCAGCAGACAGGGGTGGTCCCAGTACTTC.